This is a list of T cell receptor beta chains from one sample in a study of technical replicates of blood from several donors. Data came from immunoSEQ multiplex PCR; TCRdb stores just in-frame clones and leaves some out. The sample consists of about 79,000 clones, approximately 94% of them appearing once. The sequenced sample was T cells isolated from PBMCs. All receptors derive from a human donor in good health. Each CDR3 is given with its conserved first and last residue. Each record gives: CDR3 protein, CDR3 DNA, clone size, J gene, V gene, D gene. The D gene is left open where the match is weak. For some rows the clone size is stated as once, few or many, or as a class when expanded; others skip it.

CASSYVAGLGNNEQFF,TGTGCCAGCAGTTACGTAGCGGGCCTCGGGAACAATGAGCAGTTCTTC,NA,TRBJ2-1,TRBV28,TRBD2
CASSEVYSLNTEAFF,TGTGCCAGCAGTGAAGTCTACAGTTTGAACACTGAAGCTTTCTTT,NA,TRBJ1-1,TRBV6-1,NA
CASSPPSGRTGQFF,TGCGCCAGCAGCCCTCCTAGCGGCCGCACGGGGCAGTTCTTC,NA,TRBJ2-1,TRBV5-1,TRBD2
CASKGGGKGNTIYF,TGTGCCAGCAAAGGAGGGGGCAAAGGAAACACCATATATTTT,NA,TRBJ1-3,TRBV5-6,TRBD1
CASIRDRASYNEQFF,TGTGCCAGCATCCGAGACAGGGCCTCCTACAATGAGCAGTTCTTC,once,TRBJ2-1,TRBV7-9,TRBD1
CASSLYSSGLNYGYTF,TGTGCCAGCAGTTTATACTCAAGTGGTCTCAACTATGGCTACACCTTC,NA,TRBJ1-2,TRBV28,NA
CAWNGGAGQYVTQYF,TGTGCCTGGAACGGGGGGGCTGGTCAGTACGTTACGCAGTATTTT,NA,TRBJ2-3,TRBV30,TRBD2
CASSVGAGGNTGELFF,TGTGCCAGCAGCGTGGGAGCGGGGGGAAACACCGGGGAGCTGTTTTTT,NA,TRBJ2-2,TRBV9,TRBD2
CASTVRGLETEAFF,TGTGCCAGCACCGTCAGGGGTCTGGAAACTGAAGCTTTCTTT,NA,TRBJ1-1,TRBV2,NA
CASSLFARHRNNEQFF,TGTGCCAGCAGTTTATTCGCTCGACACAGGAACAATGAGCAGTTCTTC,NA,TRBJ2-1,TRBV27,NA
CAIGGQGIKQYF,TGTGCCATCGGCGGACAGGGTATAAAGCAGTACTTC,NA,TRBJ2-7,TRBV10-3,TRBD1
CASSPGPGQASYEQYF,TGTGCCAGTAGTCCCGGACCAGGACAGGCCTCCTACGAGCAGTACTTC,NA,TRBJ2-7,TRBV19,TRBD1
CASSSDRSSGNTIYF,TGTGCCAGCAGTTCGGACAGGAGCTCTGGAAACACCATATATTTT,NA,TRBJ1-3,TRBV2,TRBD1
CASSESNSQPQHF,TGCGCCAGCAGTGAGTCTAACAGCCAGCCCCAGCATTTT,NA,TRBJ1-5,TRBV10-1,NA
CASRREFSTDTQYF,TGTGCCAGCCGCCGGGAATTTAGCACAGATACGCAGTATTTT,NA,TRBJ2-3,TRBV6-1,NA
CASSSLTGTNHQPQHF,TGTGCCAGCAGTTCACTGACAGGGACCAACCATCAGCCCCAGCATTTT,NA,TRBJ1-5,TRBV28,TRBD1
CASRGQGAGQPQHF,TGTGCCAGCCGCGGACAGGGGGCCGGTCAGCCCCAGCATTTT,NA,TRBJ1-5,TRBV6-6,TRBD1
CATKGEGETQYF,TGTGCCACCAAAGGGGAAGGGGAGACCCAGTACTTC,NA,TRBJ2-5,TRBV19,NA